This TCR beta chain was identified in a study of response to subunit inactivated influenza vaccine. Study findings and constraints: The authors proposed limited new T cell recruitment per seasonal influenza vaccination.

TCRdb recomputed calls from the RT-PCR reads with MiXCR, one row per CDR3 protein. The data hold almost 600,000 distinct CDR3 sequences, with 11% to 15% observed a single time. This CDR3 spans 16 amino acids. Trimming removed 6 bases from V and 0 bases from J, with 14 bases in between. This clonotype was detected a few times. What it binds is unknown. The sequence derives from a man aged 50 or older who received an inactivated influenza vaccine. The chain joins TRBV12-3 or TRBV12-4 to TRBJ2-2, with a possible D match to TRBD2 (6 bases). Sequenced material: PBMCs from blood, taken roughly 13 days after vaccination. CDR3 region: CASSRRAGSNTGELFF. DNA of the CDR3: TGTGCCAGCAGCCGGAGGGCAGGCTCGAACACCGGGGAGCTGTTTTTT.